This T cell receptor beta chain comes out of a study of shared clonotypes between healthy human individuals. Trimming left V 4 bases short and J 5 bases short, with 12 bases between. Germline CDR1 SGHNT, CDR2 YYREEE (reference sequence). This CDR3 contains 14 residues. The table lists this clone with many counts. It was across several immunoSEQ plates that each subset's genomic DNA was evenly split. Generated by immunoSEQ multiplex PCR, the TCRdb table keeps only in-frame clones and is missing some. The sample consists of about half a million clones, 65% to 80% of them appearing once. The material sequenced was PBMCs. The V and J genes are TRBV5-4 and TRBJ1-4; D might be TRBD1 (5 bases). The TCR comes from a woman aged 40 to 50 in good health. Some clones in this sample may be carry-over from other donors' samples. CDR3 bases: TGTGCCAGCAGCCCGGGACCGAAAAATGAAAAACTGTTTTTT. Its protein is CASSPGPKNEKLFF. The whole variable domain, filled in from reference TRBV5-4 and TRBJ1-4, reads ETGVTQSPTHLIKTRGQQVTLRCSSQSGHNTVSWYQQALGQGPQFIFQYYREEENGRGNFPPRFSGLQFPNYSSELNVNALELDDSALYLCASSPGPKNEKLFFGSGTQLSVL.